The clone carrying this T cell receptor beta chain has a count of ten or more. Its antigen is still unknown. This sample is part of a study of T cells in Graves' hyperthyroidism and ophthalmopathy. Study-wide background: Before any treatment, at initial diagnosis, peripheral blood was collected. General observations from the study: Most clonotypes expanded in thyroid above 0.001 were likewise present in blood.

Researchers took RNA transcripts and amplified the TCR beta CDR3 regions from them. The primer set for the first-round RT-PCR of the TCR CDR3 was HTBI. From the multiplex PCR reads, TCRdb called clonotypes with MiXCR, one entry per CDR3 protein. Of roughly 520,000 distinct CDR3 sequences detected, around a quarter appear once; the ten largest clones hold 11%. The CDR3 has 15 residues. V lost 0 bases, J lost 5 bases, and 11 bases lay in between. Germline CDR1 LNHNV, CDR2 YYDKDF (reference sequence). The genes are TRBV15 and TRBJ1-5; TRBD1 might be the D (6 bases). The specimen was blood. The origin of this receptor is a woman younger than 45 with Graves' ophthalmopathy. The CDR3 is CATSRDVGAYQPQHF. CDR3 nucleotides: TGTGCCACCAGCAGAGATGTGGGGGCCTATCAGCCCCAGCATTTT.